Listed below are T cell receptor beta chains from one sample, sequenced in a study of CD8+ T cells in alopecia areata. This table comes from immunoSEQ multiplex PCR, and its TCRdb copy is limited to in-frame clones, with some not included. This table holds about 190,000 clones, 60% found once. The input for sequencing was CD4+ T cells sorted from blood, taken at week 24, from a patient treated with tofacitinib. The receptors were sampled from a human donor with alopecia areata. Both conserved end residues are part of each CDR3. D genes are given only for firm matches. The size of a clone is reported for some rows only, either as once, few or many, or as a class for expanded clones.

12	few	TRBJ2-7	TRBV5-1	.	TGCGCCAGCAGCGCCGGGAAGTGGGAGCAGTACTTC	CASSAGKWEQYF
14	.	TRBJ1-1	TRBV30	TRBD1	TGTGCCTGGAGTTTCGGACAGGGATCGACTGAAGCTTTCTTT	CAWSFGQGSTEAFF
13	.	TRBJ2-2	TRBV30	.	TGTGCCGCACGACAGGTGAACACCGGGGAGCTGTTTTTT	CAARQVNTGELFF
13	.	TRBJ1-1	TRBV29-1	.	TGCAGCGTTGAAGTGATGATGGACACTGAAGCTTTCTTT	CSVEVMMDTEAFF
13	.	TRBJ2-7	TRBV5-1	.	TGCGCCAACCCGGACAGCTACTCCTACGAGCAGTACTTC	CANPDSYSYEQYF
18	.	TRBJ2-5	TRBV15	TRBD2	TGTGCCACCAGCAAGACGACTAGCGGGGGGGCCGCGGGAGAGACCCAGTACTTC	CATSKTTSGGAAGETQYF
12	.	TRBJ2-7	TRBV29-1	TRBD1	TGCAGCGCAAGGACAGGGACCTACGAGCAGTACTTC	CSARTGTYEQYF
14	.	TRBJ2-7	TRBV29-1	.	TGCAGCGTTGTGGGTCGGGGGTCCCTGTACGAGCAGTACTTC	CSVVGRGSLYEQYF
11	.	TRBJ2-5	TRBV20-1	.	TGCAGTGCTAGAAGTCGGTGGACCCAGTACTTC	CSARSRWTQYF
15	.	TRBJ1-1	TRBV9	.	TGTGCCAGCAGCGCCTTCAGTAGAACTAACACTGAAGCTTTCTTT	CASSAFSRTNTEAFF
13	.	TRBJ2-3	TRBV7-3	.	TGTGCCAGCAGCTTAACGTATTCAGAGACGCAGTATTTT	CASSLTYSETQYF
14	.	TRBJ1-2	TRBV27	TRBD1	TGTGCCAGCAGTTTCACAGGGGGGGACTATGGCTACACCTTC	CASSFTGGDYGYTF
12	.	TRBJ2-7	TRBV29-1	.	TGCAGCGTCGCAGAGGTTGGGTACGAGCAGTACTTC	CSVAEVGYEQYF
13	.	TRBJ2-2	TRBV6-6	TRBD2	TGTGCCGCGGGACTAGCTGTTCCCGGGGAGCTGTTTTTT	CAAGLAVPGELFF
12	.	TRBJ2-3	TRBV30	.	TGTGCCTGGAGTGTCACGGTAGATACGCAGTATTTT	CAWSVTVDTQYF
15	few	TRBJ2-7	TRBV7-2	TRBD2	TGTGCCAGCAGCGGGGGGACTAGCGGGAGCTACGAGCAGTACTTC	CASSGGTSGSYEQYF
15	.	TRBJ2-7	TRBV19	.	TGTGCCAGTAGTGCCTCCGGACAGACGTCCTACGAGCAGTACTTC	CASSASGQTSYEQYF
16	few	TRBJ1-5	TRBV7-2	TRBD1	TGTGCCAGCAGCCCCGGGGACAGGGATGGCAATCAGCCCCAGCATTTT	CASSPGDRDGNQPQHF
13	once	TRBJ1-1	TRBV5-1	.	TGCGCCAGCAGCTTTTATGCGTACACTGAAGCTTTCTTT	CASSFYAYTEAFF
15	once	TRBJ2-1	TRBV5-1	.	TGCGCCAGCAGCTTGCGGGAAGTCGTTGTCAATGAGCAGTTCTTC	CASSLREVVVNEQFF
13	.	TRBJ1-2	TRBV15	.	TGTGCCACCAGCAGACAGGGTAGTGATGGCTACACCTTC	CATSRQGSDGYTF
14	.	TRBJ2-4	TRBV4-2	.	TGTGCCAGCAGCCAAGCGAGAGACGGAAACATTCAGTACTTC	CASSQARDGNIQYF
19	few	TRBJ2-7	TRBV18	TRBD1	TGTGCCAGCTCACCGCCCAAAATTGGACAGGGTGCGGTATGGTACGAGCAGTACTTC	CASSPPKIGQGAVWYEQYF
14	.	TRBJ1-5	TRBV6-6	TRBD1	TGTGCCAGCCTACAGGGGCTCCCCAATCAGCCCCAGCATTTT	CASLQGLPNQPQHF
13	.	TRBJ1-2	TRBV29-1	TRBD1	TGCAGCGTCTGGGGGGGGACAGTAAGCGGCTACACCTTC	CSVWGGTVSGYTF
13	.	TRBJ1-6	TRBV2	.	TGTGCCAGCAGTGAACAGGAAAATTCACCCCTCCACTTT	CASSEQENSPLHF
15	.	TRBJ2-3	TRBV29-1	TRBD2	TGCAGCGTCGGGTCGGTAGCGGGGGGCACAGATACGCAGTATTTT	CSVGSVAGGTDTQYF
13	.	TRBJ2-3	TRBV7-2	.	TGTGCCAGCAGCTTAGAGGGCCTTGGTACGCAGTATTTT	CASSLEGLGTQYF
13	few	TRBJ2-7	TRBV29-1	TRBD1	TGCAGCGTTGAAGATCTAGGGGGCACCGAGCAGTACTTC	CSVEDLGGTEQYF
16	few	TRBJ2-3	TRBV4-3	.	TGCGCCAGCAGCCAAGCTGGCGGGGTTAGCACAGATACGCAGTATTTT	CASSQAGGVSTDTQYF
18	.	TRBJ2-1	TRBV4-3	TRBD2	TGCGCCAGCAGCCAACATCCGGACGTAGCGGGGGGGCCCGATGAGCAGTTCTTC	CASSQHPDVAGGPDEQFF
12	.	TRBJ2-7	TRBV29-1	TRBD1	TGCAGCGTGGACGGGACAGACTACGAGCAGTACTTC	CSVDGTDYEQYF
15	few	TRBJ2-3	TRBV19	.	TGTGCCAGTAGTATTTTGAGGACGTCAGACGATACGCAGTATTTT	CASSILRTSDDTQYF
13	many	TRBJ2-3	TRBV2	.	TGTGCCAGCAGTGAGTTGGGCACAGATACGCAGTATTTT	CASSELGTDTQYF
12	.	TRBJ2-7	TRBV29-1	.	TGCAGCGTAGCCACAGAGCTCTACGAGCAGTACTTC	CSVATELYEQYF
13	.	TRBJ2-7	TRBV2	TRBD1	TGTGCCACCAAAGGACAGGGAACGGGAGAGCAGTACTTC	CATKGQGTGEQYF
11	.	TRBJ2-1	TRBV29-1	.	TGCAGCGTTGCCGTTGTTAATGAGCAGTTCTTC	CSVAVVNEQFF
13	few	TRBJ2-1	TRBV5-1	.	TGCGCCAGCATAGGTAATATTGGTCGGGAGCAGTTCTTC	CASIGNIGREQFF
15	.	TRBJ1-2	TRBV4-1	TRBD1	TGCGCCAGCAGCCTGAGGGACAGTTCGCGCTATGGCTACACCTTC	CASSLRDSSRYGYTF
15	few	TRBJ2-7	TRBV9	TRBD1	TGTGCCAGCAGCCCGACAGGGATATTCCCCTACGAGCAGTACTTC	CASSPTGIFPYEQYF
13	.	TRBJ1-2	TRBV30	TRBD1	TGTGCCTGGAGTCGGGACAGCGACTATGGCTACACCTTC	CAWSRDSDYGYTF
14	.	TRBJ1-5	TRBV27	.	TGTGCCAGCAGTTTATGGGGGCACCAGCAGCCCCAGCATTTT	CASSLWGHQQPQHF
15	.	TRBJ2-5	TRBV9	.	TGTGCCAGCAGCCGCGTTTCCGGGTCCCAAGAGACCCAGTACTTC	CASSRVSGSQETQYF
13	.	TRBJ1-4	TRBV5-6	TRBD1	TGTGCCAGCAGCTTGCGGACAGGAGAAAAACTGTTTTTT	CASSLRTGEKLFF
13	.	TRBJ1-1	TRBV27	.	TGTGCCAGCAGTCCGCAGGGGATGGGTGAAGCTTTCTTT	CASSPQGMGEAFF
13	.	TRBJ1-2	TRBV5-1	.	TGCGCCAGCAGCTTGGGCCAGATCTATGGCTACACCTTC	CASSLGQIYGYTF
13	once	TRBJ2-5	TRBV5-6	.	TGTGCCAGCAGCGGTGTGATCCAAGAGACCCAGTACTTC	CASSGVIQETQYF
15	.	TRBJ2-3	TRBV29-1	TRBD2	TGCAGCGGTACTAGCGGGGGTACTAGCACAGATACGCAGTATTTT	CSGTSGGTSTDTQYF
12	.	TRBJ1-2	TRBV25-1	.	TGTGCCAGCAGTGACCCAGGCTATGGCTACACCTTC	CASSDPGYGYTF
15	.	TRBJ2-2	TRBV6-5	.	TGTGCCAGCAGTTACTCCTTATTGGTCTTAGGGGAGCTGTTTTTT	CASSYSLLVLGELFF
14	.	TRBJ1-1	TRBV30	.	TGTGCCTGGAGCCGACGGCCCGAGAACACTGAAGCTTTCTTT	CAWSRRPENTEAFF
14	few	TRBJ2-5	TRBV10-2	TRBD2	TGCGCCAGCAGTGATCGCGGGGGGGAAGAGACCCAGTACTTC	CASSDRGGEETQYF
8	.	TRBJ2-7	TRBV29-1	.	TGCAGCGCACCGTGCGGGGACTTC	CSAPCGDF
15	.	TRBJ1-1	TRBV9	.	TGTGCCAGCAGCGTAGTGGGCAGTCTGAACACTGAAGCTTTCTTT	CASSVVGSLNTEAFF